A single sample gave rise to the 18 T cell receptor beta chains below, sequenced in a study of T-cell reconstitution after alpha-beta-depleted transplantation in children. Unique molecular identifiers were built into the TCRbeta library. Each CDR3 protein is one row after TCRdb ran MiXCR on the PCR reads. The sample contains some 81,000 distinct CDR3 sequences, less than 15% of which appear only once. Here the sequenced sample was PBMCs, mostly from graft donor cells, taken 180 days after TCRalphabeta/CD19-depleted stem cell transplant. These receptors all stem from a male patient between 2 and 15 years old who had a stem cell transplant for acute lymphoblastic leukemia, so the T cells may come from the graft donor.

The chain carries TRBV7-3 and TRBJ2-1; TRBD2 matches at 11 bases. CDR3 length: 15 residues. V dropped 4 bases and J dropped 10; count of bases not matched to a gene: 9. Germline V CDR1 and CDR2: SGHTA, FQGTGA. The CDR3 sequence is CASSSLAGVRKEQFF. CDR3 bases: TGTGCCAGCAGCTCACTAGCGGGAGTTCGAAAGGAGCAGTTCTTC.

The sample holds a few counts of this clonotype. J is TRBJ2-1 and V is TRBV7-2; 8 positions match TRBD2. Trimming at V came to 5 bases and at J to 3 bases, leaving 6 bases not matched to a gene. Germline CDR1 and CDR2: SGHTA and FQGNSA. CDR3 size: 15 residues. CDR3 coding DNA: TGTGCCAGCAGCCCCCAGCGGGAGATCTACAATGAGCAGTTCTTC. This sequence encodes CASSPQREIYNEQFF.

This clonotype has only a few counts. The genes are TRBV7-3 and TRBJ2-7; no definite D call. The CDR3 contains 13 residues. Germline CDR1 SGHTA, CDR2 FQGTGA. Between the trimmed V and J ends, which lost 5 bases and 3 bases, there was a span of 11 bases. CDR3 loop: CASSQDRNYEQYF. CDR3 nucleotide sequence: TGTGCCAGCAGCCAAGACCGGAACTACGAGCAGTACTTC.

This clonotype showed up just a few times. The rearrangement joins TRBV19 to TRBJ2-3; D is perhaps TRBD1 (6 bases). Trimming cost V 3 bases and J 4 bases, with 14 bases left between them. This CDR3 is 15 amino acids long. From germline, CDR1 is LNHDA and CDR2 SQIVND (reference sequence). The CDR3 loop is CASSMVTGNPDTQYF. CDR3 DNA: TGTGCCAGTAGTATGGTTACAGGGAACCCAGATACGCAGTATTTT.

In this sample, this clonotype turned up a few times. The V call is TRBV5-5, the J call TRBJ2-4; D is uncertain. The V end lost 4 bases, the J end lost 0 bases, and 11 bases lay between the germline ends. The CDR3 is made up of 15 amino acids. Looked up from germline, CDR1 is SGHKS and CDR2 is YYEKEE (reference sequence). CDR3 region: CASSPVMIAKNIQYF. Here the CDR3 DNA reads TGTGCCAGCAGCCCGGTGATGATAGCCAAAAACATTCAGTACTTC.

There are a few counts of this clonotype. The DNA for the CDR3 is TGTGCCAGCAGGACGGGGACATGGGGGATTTCCTACGAGCAGTACTTC. Its protein product is CASRTGTWGISYEQYF. The J gene is TRBJ2-7, the V gene TRBV6-2 or TRBV6-3; a weak D match, TRBD1 (6 bases). Trimming removed 6 bases at V and 1 base at J, with 19 bases between. The CDR3 loop spans 16 amino acids. Germline CDR1 is MNHEY and CDR2 is SVGEGT.

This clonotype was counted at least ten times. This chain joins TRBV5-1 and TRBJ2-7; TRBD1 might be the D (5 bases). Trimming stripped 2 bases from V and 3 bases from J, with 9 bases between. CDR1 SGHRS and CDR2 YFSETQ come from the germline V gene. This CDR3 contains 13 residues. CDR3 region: CASSFWGGYEQYF. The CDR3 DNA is TGCGCCAGCAGCTTCTGGGGCGGCTACGAGCAGTACTTC.

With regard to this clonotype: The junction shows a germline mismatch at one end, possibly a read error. CDR3 coding DNA: TGTGCGCCGGGACTACCGAACACCGGGGAGCTGTTTTTT. Translated: CAPGLPNTGELFF. The chain carries TRBV20-1 and TRBJ2-2; 7 positions match TRBD2. CDR1 is DFQATT and CDR2 is SNEGSKA in the germline V gene (reference sequence). This CDR3 comprises 13 residues.

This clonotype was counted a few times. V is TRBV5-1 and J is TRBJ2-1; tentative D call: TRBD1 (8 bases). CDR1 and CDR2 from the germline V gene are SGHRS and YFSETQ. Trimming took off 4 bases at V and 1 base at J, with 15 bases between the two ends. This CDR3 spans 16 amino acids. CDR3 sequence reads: CASSLGQGGSYNEQFF. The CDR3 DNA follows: TGCGCCAGCAGCCTCGGACAGGGAGGGTCCTACAATGAGCAGTTCTTC.

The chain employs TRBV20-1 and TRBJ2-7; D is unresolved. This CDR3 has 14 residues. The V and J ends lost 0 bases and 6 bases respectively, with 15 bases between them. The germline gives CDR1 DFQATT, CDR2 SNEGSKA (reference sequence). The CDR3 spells CSAREVAPPLEQYF. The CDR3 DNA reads TGCAGTGCTAGAGAGGTGGCGCCGCCGCTCGAGCAGTACTTC.

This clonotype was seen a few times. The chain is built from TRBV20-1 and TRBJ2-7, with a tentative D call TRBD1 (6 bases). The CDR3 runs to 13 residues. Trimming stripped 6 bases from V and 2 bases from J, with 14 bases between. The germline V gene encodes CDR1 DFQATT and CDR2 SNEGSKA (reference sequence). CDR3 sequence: CSASQGNAYEQYF. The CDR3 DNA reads TGCAGTGCCTCGCAGGGGAACGCCTACGAGCAGTACTTC.

CDR3 in amino acids: CASSLVLGFSGELFF. The CDR3 DNA follows: TGTGCCAGCAGCTTAGTACTGGGGTTCTCCGGGGAGCTGTTTTTT. The rearrangement joins TRBV7-6 to TRBJ2-2, with D uncertain. The germline CDR1 and CDR2 sequences are SGHVS and FNYEAQ. The CDR3 is 15 residues long. The V gene lost 1 base and the J gene lost 6 bases, with 12 bases spanning the gap.

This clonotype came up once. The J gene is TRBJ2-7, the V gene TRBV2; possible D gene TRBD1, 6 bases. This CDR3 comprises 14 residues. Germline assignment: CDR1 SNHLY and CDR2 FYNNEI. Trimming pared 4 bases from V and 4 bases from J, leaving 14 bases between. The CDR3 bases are TGTGCCAGCAGTGGCCGGGACAACAAATACGAGCAGTACTTC. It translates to CASSGRDNKYEQYF.

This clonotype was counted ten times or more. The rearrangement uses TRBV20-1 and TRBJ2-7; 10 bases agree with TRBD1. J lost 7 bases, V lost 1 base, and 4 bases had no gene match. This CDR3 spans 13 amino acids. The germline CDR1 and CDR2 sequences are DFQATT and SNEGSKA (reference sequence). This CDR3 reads CSARGDRGGEQYF. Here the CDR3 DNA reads TGCAGTGCTAGAGGGGACAGGGGAGGAGAGCAGTACTTC.

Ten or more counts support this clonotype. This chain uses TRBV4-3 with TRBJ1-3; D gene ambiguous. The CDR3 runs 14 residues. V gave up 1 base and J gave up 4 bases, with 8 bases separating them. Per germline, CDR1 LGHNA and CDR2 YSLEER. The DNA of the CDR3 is TGCGCCAGCAGCCAAGGGACCGCCGGAAACACCATATATTTT. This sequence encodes CASSQGTAGNTIYF.

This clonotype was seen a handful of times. CDR3 region: CATSVRYSNQPQHF. The CDR3 DNA reads as TGTGCCACCAGTGTTAGGTATAGCAATCAGCCCCAGCATTTT. V is TRBV24-1 and J is TRBJ1-5; D not certain. Germline values: CDR1 KGHDR, CDR2 SFDVKD. The CDR3 spans 14 residues. V was shortened by 5 bases and J by 0 bases, with 7 bases between the two germline ends.

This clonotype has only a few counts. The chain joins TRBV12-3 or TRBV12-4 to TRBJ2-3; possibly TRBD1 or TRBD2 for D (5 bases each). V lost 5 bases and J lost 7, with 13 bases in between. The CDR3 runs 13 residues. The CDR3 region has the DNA TGTGCCAGCAGTAATAGACAGCGGTATACGCAGTATTTT. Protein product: CASSNRQRYTQYF.

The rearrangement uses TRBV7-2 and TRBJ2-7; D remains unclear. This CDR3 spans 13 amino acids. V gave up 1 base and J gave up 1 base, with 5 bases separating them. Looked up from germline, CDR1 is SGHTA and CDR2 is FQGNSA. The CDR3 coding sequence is TGTGCCAGCAGCTTAGACTATTCCTACGAGCAGTACTTC. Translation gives CASSLDYSYEQYF.